What follows describes a single T cell receptor (beta chain). The antigen is undetermined. This sample is drawn from a study of CD8+CD57+ T cells in acquired aplastic anemia. Study-wide points: Patients versus controls showed no significant CD8+ Simpson's diversity difference.

According to the study, genomic DNA was the template for TCR beta VDJ and CDR3 profiling. One entry per CDR3 protein, called by TCRdb with MiXCR from the reads. Of over 250,000 distinct CDR3 sequences in the sample, under 65% were seen once. Individuals selected for sequencing had exhibited CD8+CD57+ cell expansion on flow cytometry. All patients were therapy-naive when blood was sampled. The TCR comes from a human donor with aplastic anemia. Sequencing used sorted CD4+, CD8+, or CD8+CD57+ T cells (not recorded which) from PBMCs.

As DNA, the CDR3 is TGCAGTGCTAGAGGCGTCAGGGCGGTGGAGGGCTACACCTTC. This translates into CSARGVRAVEGYTF. J is TRBJ1-2 and V is TRBV20-1; a weak D match, TRBD1 (5 bases). The V gene lost 1 base and the J gene lost 8 bases, with 17 bases spanning the gap. The CDR3 runs to 14 residues. Germline CDR1 is DFQATT and CDR2 is SNEGSKA (reference sequence).